Shown below are 18 T cell receptor beta chains from a single sample sequenced in a study of neurological immune-mediated disorders. TCRdb processed the 5' RACE reads anew with MiXCR; each CDR3 protein has one entry. This sample has approximately 27,000 distinct CDR3 sequences; under 25% occur once, and the top ten carry 30%. The sequenced material came from CD4+ T cells from blood. These receptors originate from a man in his forties or fifties with HTLV-1-associated myelopathy (HAM/TSP).

This clonotype was counted at least ten times. The chain uses TRBV24-1 and TRBJ2-6; D is unresolved. The CDR3 covers 15 residues. The ends were cut back, 9 bases at V and 1 base at J, with 12 bases in the middle. Per the germline V gene, CDR1 is KGHDR and CDR2 is SFDVKD. The DNA of the CDR3 is TGTGCCACCGCGAAGGGTGGGTCTGGGGCCAACGTCCTGACTTTC. This encodes CATAKGGSGANVLTF.

This chain connects TRBV20-1 to TRBJ1-4; no definite D call. Germline V gives CDR1 DFQATT, CDR2 SNEGSKA (reference sequence). This CDR3 is built from 14 residues. V lost 2 bases and J 10 bases, leaving 17 bases between the germline ends. The CDR3 sequence: CSARMGAVRGKLFF. The CDR3 bases are TGCAGTGCTAGAATGGGAGCCGTGCGGGGAAAACTGTTTTTT.

The genes are TRBV5-1 and TRBJ2-2; D perhaps matches TRBD2 (5 bases). The CDR3 is 14 amino acids. V dropped 2 bases and J dropped 1 base, with 6 bases sitting between them. Germline CDR1 reads SGHRS; CDR2 reads YFSETQ. CDR3 coding DNA: TGCGCCAGCAGCTTCGGACTGAACACCGGGGAGCTGTTTTTT. Its translation: CASSFGLNTGELFF.

This clonotype has a count of ten or more. This sequence joins TRBV5-1 and TRBJ2-1, with D perhaps being TRBD1 or TRBD2 (5 bases each). This CDR3 has 15 amino acids. V lost 5 bases and J 9 bases, leaving 21 bases between the germline ends. Looked up from germline, CDR1 is SGHRS and CDR2 is YFSETQ. CDR3 sequence (DNA): TGCGCCAGCAGACCGCTTGGGGCCCTAGGGAGTGAGCAGTTCTTC. This gives the protein CASRPLGALGSEQFF.

The rearrangement links TRBV3-1 to TRBJ1-1, with D tentatively TRBD1 (6 bases). The length of the CDR3 is 17 residues. Trimming shortened V by 0 bases and J by 0 bases, and 14 bases separated the two germline ends. The germline CDR1 and CDR2 sequences are LGHDT and YNNKEL (reference sequence). CDR3: CASSQDRTAFMNTEAFF. The CDR3 DNA is TGTGCCAGCAGCCAAGACCGGACAGCCTTCATGAACACTGAAGCTTTCTTT.

This clonotype was picked up a small number of times. This rearrangement joins TRBV20-1 to TRBJ2-7; D ambiguous. Trimming left V 1 base short and J 2 bases short, with 6 bases between. This CDR3 spans 12 amino acids. The V gene's germline CDR1 is DFQATT and CDR2 SNEGSKA (reference sequence). As DNA, the CDR3 is TGCAGTGCTAGAGTGGGGACCTACGAGCAGTACTTC. This translates into CSARVGTYEQYF.

This chain links TRBV12-3 or TRBV12-4 with TRBJ1-1; 7 bases map to TRBD1. The V segment lost 4 bases and the J segment 0 bases; nucleotides outside the gene matches: 8. The CDR3 runs to 16 residues. The CDR3 loop reads CASSSQGQLMNTEAFF. The CDR3 nucleotides read TGTGCCAGCAGTTCCCAGGGACAGCTCATGAACACTGAAGCTTTCTTT.

The chain combines TRBV5-1 with TRBJ1-1; possible D gene TRBD1, 6 bases. Germline V gene lookup returns CDR1 SGHRS and CDR2 YFSETQ. Trimming shortened V by 0 bases and J by 8 bases, and 11 bases separated the two germline ends. The CDR3 has 13 amino acids. The CDR3 DNA reads TGCGCCAGCAGCTTGGCGGCAGGGGAAGAAGCTTTCTTT. Encoded protein: CASSLAAGEEAFF.

Comment on this clonotype: The junction shows a germline mismatch at one end, possibly a read error. This sequence joins TRBV5-1 and TRBJ1-1, with D maybe TRBD1 (5 bases). CDR1 and CDR2 from the germline V gene are SGHRS and YFSETQ. This CDR3 spans 13 amino acids. The CDR3 spells CTSTLGLNTEAFF. The CDR3 nucleotides are TGCACCAGCACTTTGGGACTGAACACTGAAGCTTTCTTT.

The chain has TRBV5-1 and TRBJ1-4; no clear D gene. The CDR3 length is 11 residues. From germline, CDR1 is SGHRS and CDR2 YFSETQ. V was cut by 4 bases and J by 8 bases, with 6 bases left in between. Written as DNA, the CDR3 is TGCGCCAGCAGCCCGAGGGAAAAACTGTTTTTT. Protein: CASSPREKLFF.

This clonotype was seen many times. The V gene is TRBV20-1, the J gene TRBJ2-7; 12 nucleotides align to TRBD2. This CDR3 has 13 amino acids. In germline, CDR1 is DFQATT, CDR2 SNEGSKA (reference sequence). Trimming at V came to 4 bases and at J to 5 bases, leaving 3 bases not matched to a gene. The CDR3 bases are TGCAGTGCTATTACTAGCGGGGGGAACGAGCAGTACTTC. This sequence encodes CSAITSGGNEQYF.

The V and J genes are TRBV14 and TRBJ2-1; tentative D call: TRBD2 (7 bases). This CDR3 has 15 amino acids. Per the germline V gene, CDR1 is SGHDN and CDR2 is FVKESK. The V end was cut by 1 base, the J end by 4 bases, with 11 bases between. The CDR3 coding sequence is TGTGCCAGCAGCCAAGTTGCGGGGGCGTACAATGAGCAGTTCTTC. Residues: CASSQVAGAYNEQFF.

The table lists this clonotype with many counts. The rearrangement links TRBV5-6 to TRBJ2-1, with a tentative D call TRBD2 (6 bases). The CDR3 covers 13 residues. The germline V and J ends were trimmed by 0 bases and 13 bases, with 14 bases remaining between them. Germline V gene lookup returns CDR1 SGHDT and CDR2 YYEEEE. CDR3: CASSLAGGRFQFF. The CDR3, as DNA: TGTGCCAGCAGCTTGGCCGGGGGTAGATTCCAGTTCTTC.

The CDR3 DNA reads as TGTGCCAGCAGTTTCGGGGTGAACACCGGGGAGCTGTTTTTT. Translation gives CASSFGVNTGELFF. The genes are TRBV28 and TRBJ2-2; a possible D gene is TRBD2 (5 bases). This CDR3 is 14 amino acids long. Trimming cost V 3 bases and J 1 base, with 6 bases left between them. CDR1 and CDR2 (germline): MDHEN, SYDVKM.

At least ten counts were recorded for this clonotype. This chain connects TRBV5-1 to TRBJ2-1, with 10 bases matching TRBD2. The V gene's germline CDR1 is SGHRS and CDR2 YFSETQ. Trimming at V came to 0 bases and at J to 4 bases, leaving 1 base not matched to a gene. The CDR3 sequence is 15 residues long. As DNA, the CDR3 is TGCGCCAGCAGCTTGGGGACTAGCGGATACAATGAGCAGTTCTTC. Protein product: CASSLGTSGYNEQFF.

Concerning this clonotype itself: A clone one base away is much larger, so this may be a read error. The CDR3 loop reads CAISESFIGTANEKLFF. The CDR3 DNA follows: TGCGCCATCAGTGAGTCCTTCATCGGGACCGCCAATGAAAAACTGTTTTTT. The V call is TRBV10-2, the J call TRBJ1-4, with D perhaps TRBD1 (5 bases). The CDR3 spans 17 residues. Looked up from germline, CDR1 is WSHSY and CDR2 is SAAADI.

The chain combines TRBV5-4 with TRBJ2-3; the match to TRBD2 covers 8 bases. This CDR3 comprises 15 residues. Germline assignment: CDR1 SGHNT and CDR2 YYREEE (reference sequence). After removal of 3 bases from V and 4 bases from J, the junction contained 7 bases not matched to a gene. In DNA, the CDR3 is TGTGCCAGCAGCTCCCGGGGGGGCCTCGCAGATACGCAGTATTTT. Translated, it gives CASSSRGGLADTQYF.

This clonotype was seen many times. The chain has TRBV29-1 and TRBJ1-1; D remains unclear. Trimming stripped 8 bases from V and 1 base from J, with 8 bases between. Per germline, CDR1 SQVTM and CDR2 ANQGSEA. There are 11 residues in the CDR3. The CDR3 sequence is CSLGGNTEAFF. Written as DNA, the CDR3 is TGCAGCTTAGGAGGGAACACTGAAGCTTTCTTT.